The 13 T cell receptor beta chains reported below all come from one sample, sequenced in a study of T cell repertoires in cytomegalovirus infection. What these receptors recognize is not known. TCRdb used MiXCR to reprocess the reads, holding one entry per CDR3 protein. The sample lists about half a million distinct CDR3 sequences, more than 30% occurring once. The source material was cultured PBMCs, sampled from culture after CMV antigen stimulation. These receptors were taken from a human donor in good health (CMV status not recorded). Some clones in this sample may be carry-over from other donors' samples.

The J gene is TRBJ1-4, the V gene TRBV7-6, with D possibly matching TRBD1 (5 bases). Trimming cost V 5 bases and J 5 bases, with 21 bases left between them. Germline V CDR1 and CDR2: SGHVS, FNYEAQ. This CDR3 has 17 amino acids. This chain's CDR3 is CASSQSPSGMVNEKLFF. The DNA for the CDR3 is TGTGCCAGCAGCCAAAGCCCATCAGGGATGGTAAATGAAAAACTGTTTTTT.

This clonotype has only a few counts. The chain's CDR3 is CASSRGQGEQYF. Here the CDR3 DNA reads TGTGCCAGCAGCCGTGGGCAGGGTGAACAGTACTTC. The chain employs TRBV12-3 or TRBV12-4 and TRBJ2-7; D possibly corresponds to TRBD1 (5 bases). The CDR3 contains 12 residues. V was clipped by 6 bases and J by 10 bases, with 16 bases between them.

In its sample, this clonotype was seen a few times. The V call is TRBV4-2, the J call TRBJ1-1; TRBD1 might be the D (5 bases). CDR3 length equals 15 residues. Per the germline V gene, CDR1 is LGHNA and CDR2 is YNFKEQ. Trimming took 1 base from V and 3 from J, leaving 12 bases between them. CDR3 residues: CASSQGNRGDTEAFF. CDR3 in DNA: TGTGCCAGCAGCCAAGGAAATCGGGGGGACACTGAAGCTTTCTTT.

This chain connects TRBV4-3 to TRBJ2-1; 7 bases are a match to TRBD1. The V segment lost 1 base and the J segment 12 bases; nucleotides outside the gene matches: 9. CDR3 length: 14 residues. Germline CDR1 is LGHNA and CDR2 is YSLEER. The CDR3 protein is CASSQAGTVPLQFF. The CDR3 bases are TGCGCCAGCAGCCAAGCGGGGACAGTTCCCTTGCAGTTCTTC.

V is TRBV16 and J is TRBJ2-3, with 7 bases that match TRBD2. Germline assignment: CDR1 KGHSY and CDR2 FQNENV. This CDR3 is 14 amino acids long. V was clipped by 1 base and J by 4 bases; unmatched bases: 2. CDR3 loop: CASSQLRESDTQYF. The CDR3 bases are TGTGCCAGCAGCCAATTGCGGGAGTCAGATACGCAGTATTTT.

This chain connects TRBV11-3 to TRBJ2-7; 9 bases line up with TRBD1. CDR3 length: 17 amino acids. The germline gives CDR1 SGHNT, CDR2 YENEEA. J lost 2 bases, V lost 7 bases, and 15 bases had no gene match. The CDR3 region is CASNHLTRDRDPYEQYV. The CDR3 DNA is TGTGCCAGCAACCATTTAACCCGGGACAGGGACCCCTACGAGCAGTACGTC.

The chain links TRBV2 to TRBJ1-5, with D maybe TRBD1 (5 bases). V was pared by 1 base and J by 4 bases, with 5 bases between. The CDR3 runs to 13 residues. Germline V gene sequence: CDR1 SNHLY, CDR2 FYNNEI. DNA of the CDR3: TGTGCCAGCAGTGAAGAGGGGAATCAGCCCCAGCATTTT. It codes for CASSEEGNQPQHF.

The table lists this clonotype with a few counts. The V and J genes are TRBV7-6 and TRBJ2-5, with TRBD1 matching over 8 bases. CDR3 length equals 15 residues. Per the germline V gene, CDR1 is SGHVS and CDR2 is FNYEAQ. The J segment lost 4 bases and the V segment lost 1 base, leaving 5 bases of the junction unmatched. CDR3 nucleotides: TGTGCCAGCAGCTTAGAGTCAGGGGGCTTAGAGACCCAGTACTTC. Translating it yields CASSLESGGLETQYF.

The chain is built from TRBV20-1 and TRBJ2-7; D gene ambiguous. The ends were cut back, 2 bases at V and 3 bases at J, with 14 bases in the middle. The germline CDR1 and CDR2 sequences are DFQATT and SNEGSKA (reference sequence). CDR3 size: 14 residues. In nucleotides, the CDR3 is TGCAGTGCTAGACCGAGGACCCCGGACTACGAGCAGTACTTC. Translating gives CSARPRTPDYEQYF.

This rearrangement joins TRBV20-1 to TRBJ1-2; 8 bases are shared with TRBD1. Trimming removed 0 bases from V and 8 bases from J; junction bases left unmatched: 14. The V gene's germline CDR1 is DFQATT and CDR2 SNEGSKA (reference sequence). CDR3 length equals 16 residues. This CDR3 reads CSARDRDRNLGRGYTF. Here the CDR3 DNA reads TGCAGTGCTAGAGATCGGGACAGGAACCTAGGGCGCGGCTACACCTTC.

J is TRBJ2-2 and V is TRBV14, with D possibly being TRBD1 (6 bases). CDR3 size: 15 residues. Germline values: CDR1 SGHDN, CDR2 FVKESK. V was cut by 4 bases and J by 5 bases, with 14 bases left in between. CDR3 loop: CASSRRRGLTGELFF. For the CDR3, the DNA is TGTGCCAGCAGCCGGCGCAGGGGTTTGACCGGGGAGCTGTTTTTT.

This clonotype was picked up a small number of times. This chain uses TRBV6-2 or TRBV6-3 with TRBJ1-1; D might be TRBD1 (5 bases). Germline CDR1 and CDR2: MNHEY and SVGEGT. V was pared by 6 bases and J by 4 bases, with 9 bases between. This CDR3 is built from 12 residues. The CDR3 protein is CASSHGGTEAFF. The CDR3 DNA sequence: TGTGCCAGCAGCCACGGGGGCACTGAAGCTTTCTTT.

The chain carries TRBV7-2 and TRBJ2-5; tentatively, D is TRBD1 or TRBD2 (6 bases each). Germline V gene sequence: CDR1 SGHTA, CDR2 FQGNSA. Trimming removed 5 bases from V and 2 bases from J, with 15 bases in between. The CDR3 spans 15 residues. This CDR3 reads CASSPPGARQETQYF. For the CDR3, the DNA is TGTGCCAGCAGCCCACCGGGGGCGCGGCAAGAGACCCAGTACTTC.